This is a list of T cell receptor beta chains from one sample in a study of cytomegalovirus exposure and HLA in healthy donors. Generated by immunoSEQ multiplex PCR, the TCRdb table keeps only in-frame clones and is missing some. Among fewer than 300,000 clones, 88% were seen once, and the ten largest hold roughly 0.93%. The specimen was PBMCs. The receptors derive from a woman aged 18-35 years in good health and CMV-seronegative. Both conserved end residues are part of each CDR3. D genes are given only for firm matches. A row's size may be missing; if present it is once, few, many or a size class.

clone_size,j_call,v_call,d_call,cdr3_aa,cdr3_nt
NA,TRBJ2-7,TRBV28,TRBD2,CASSVSGRAQEQYF,TGTGCCAGCAGTGTAAGCGGGAGGGCTCAGGAGCAGTACTTC
NA,TRBJ2-7,TRBV28,NA,CASSVGQATEQYF,TGTGCCAGCAGTGTCGGACAAGCAACCGAGCAGTACTTC
NA,TRBJ2-7,TRBV18,NA,CASSPGATYEQYF,TGTGCCAGCTCACCGGGGGCCACCTACGAGCAGTACTTC
NA,TRBJ2-7,TRBV27,TRBD1,CASSLFSTAGGHEQYF,TGTGCCAGCAGTTTATTCTCCACTGCAGGGGGCCACGAGCAGTACTTC
NA,TRBJ1-2,TRBV10-3,TRBD1,CAITEGAGRVGGYTF,TGTGCCATCACCGAGGGGGCAGGGCGGGTTGGTGGCTACACCTTC
NA,TRBJ2-5,TRBV6-1,TRBD1,CASTQGARETQYF,TGTGCCAGCACACAGGGGGCTAGGGAGACCCAGTACTTC
NA,TRBJ2-6,TRBV18,NA,CASSTMQPTAGANVLTF,TGTGCCAGCTCAACGATGCAGCCTACAGCTGGGGCCAACGTCCTGACTTTC
NA,TRBJ2-7,TRBV7-2,TRBD2,CASSLAIRAGAGYEQYF,TGTGCCAGCAGCTTAGCGATACGAGCGGGAGCCGGCTACGAGCAGTACTTC
NA,TRBJ2-1,TRBV9,NA,CASSVELFNNEQFF,TGTGCCAGCAGCGTAGAACTTTTTAACAATGAGCAGTTCTTC
NA,TRBJ1-5,TRBV6-1,NA,CASSEGIANQPQHF,TGTGCCAGCAGTGAAGGTATAGCAAATCAGCCCCAGCATTTT
NA,TRBJ1-2,TRBV2,TRBD1,CASTRRTGGYGYTF,TGTGCCAGCACTAGACGGACAGGGGGCTATGGCTACACCTTC
NA,TRBJ2-7,TRBV2,NA,CASSVESGSAYEQYF,TGTGCCAGCAGTGTAGAGAGCGGGTCCGCCTACGAGCAGTACTTC
NA,TRBJ2-7,TRBV5-1,TRBD2,CASSLSSGVKYEQYF,TGCGCCAGCAGCTTGTCTAGCGGGGTTAAATACGAGCAGTACTTC
once,TRBJ2-6,TRBV5-4,TRBD1,CASSSQGAGANVLTF,TGTGCCAGCAGTTCTCAGGGGGCTGGGGCCAACGTCCTGACTTTC
NA,TRBJ1-5,TRBV6-7,TRBD1,CASQLLQGAQPQHF,TGTGCCAGCCAGCTTTTACAGGGGGCTCAGCCCCAGCATTTT
NA,TRBJ2-7,TRBV4-2,NA,CASSQDYAESGSSYEQYF,TGTGCCAGCAGCCAAGATTATGCGGAAAGCGGTAGCTCCTACGAGCAGTACTTC
once,TRBJ1-5,TRBV7-6,TRBD1,CASSLGAGGLSNQPQHF,TGTGCCAGCAGCTTAGGGGCAGGGGGGCTTAGCAATCAGCCCCAGCATTTT
NA,TRBJ1-6,TRBV6-5,NA,CASSYSPEGSPLHF,TGTGCCAGCAGTTACTCCCCGGAGGGTTCACCCCTCCACTTT
NA,TRBJ1-1,TRBV2,NA,CASRGQPNTEAFF,TGTGCCAGCAGAGGACAGCCGAACACTGAAGCTTTCTTT
once,TRBJ1-1,TRBV5-6,NA,CASSLGPRGTEAFF,TGTGCCAGCAGCCTGGGTCCCAGGGGCACTGAAGCTTTCTTT
NA,TRBJ2-2,TRBV4-3,NA,CASSQEWALGGELFF,TGCGCCAGCAGCCAAGAGTGGGCGCTCGGCGGGGAGCTGTTTTTT
once,TRBJ2-1,TRBV9,TRBD2,CASSVGSGRKNEQFF,TGTGCCAGCAGCGTAGGAAGCGGGAGGAAGAATGAGCAGTTCTTC
once,TRBJ2-3,TRBV7-8,NA,CASSSDGRSFTDTQYF,TGTGCCAGCAGCTCCGACGGTCGGAGCTTCACAGATACGCAGTATTTT
NA,TRBJ2-1,TRBV6-4,NA,CASSLDLSSYNEQFF,TGTGCCAGCAGTCTCGACTTGAGCTCCTACAATGAGCAGTTCTTC
few,TRBJ2-2,TRBV5-1,NA,CASRRTGLGGELFF,TGCGCCAGCAGACGGACTGGTCTCGGCGGGGAGCTGTTTTTT
NA,TRBJ1-5,TRBV2,TRBD1,CASSEGQGGSQPQHF,TGTGCCAGCAGTGAAGGACAGGGGGGGAGTCAGCCCCAGCATTTT
NA,TRBJ2-2,TRBV7-7,NA,CASSLSPTGNGELFF,TGTGCCAGCAGCTTATCTCCCACGGGGAATGGGGAGCTGTTTTTT
NA,TRBJ2-3,TRBV6-1,NA,CASSERGASTDTQYF,TGTGCCAGCAGTGAACGGGGGGCCAGCACAGATACGCAGTATTTT
NA,TRBJ1-2,TRBV5-6,NA,CASSLATGATF,TGTGCCAGCAGCTTGGCCACCGGTGCCACCTTC
NA,TRBJ2-7,TRBV7-6,TRBD2,CASSWAVGSGSNEQYF,TGTGCCAGCAGCTGGGCCGTGGGTAGCGGGAGTAATGAGCAGTACTTC
NA,TRBJ2-2,TRBV5-1,TRBD2,CASSETSGTNTGELFF,TGCGCCAGCAGCGAGACTAGCGGGACCAACACCGGGGAGCTGTTTTTT
NA,TRBJ2-6,TRBV5-1,NA,CASSVGDGANVLTF,TGCGCCAGCAGCGTAGGGGATGGGGCCAACGTCCTGACTTTC
few,TRBJ2-5,TRBV4-1,NA,CASSSPISRLGESSKNQETQYF,TGCGCCAGCAGCTCCCCTATCTCTCGACTAGGCGAAAGCAGTAAAAACCAAGAGACCCAGTACTTC
many,TRBJ1-6,TRBV15,NA,CATSRDWGGDSPLHF,TGTGCCACCAGCAGAGATTGGGGGGGCGATTCACCCCTCCACTTT
NA,TRBJ1-2,TRBV5-1,NA,CASSLKLTGSNYGYTF,TGCGCCAGCAGCTTAAAACTGACAGGATCAAACTATGGCTACACCTTC
NA,TRBJ2-7,TRBV9,TRBD1,CASSVAPDRVSYEQYF,TGTGCCAGCAGCGTAGCACCCGACAGGGTCTCCTACGAGCAGTACTTC
NA,TRBJ2-5,TRBV7-2,TRBD1,CASSTIKGAPRETQYF,TGTGCCAGCAGCACAATTAAGGGGGCCCCCCGAGAGACCCAGTACTTC
NA,TRBJ2-5,TRBV5-4,NA,CASSSSGARGETQYF,TGTGCCAGCAGTTCTTCTGGGGCCCGGGGGGAGACCCAGTACTTC
NA,TRBJ2-1,TRBV7-3,TRBD2,CASSLWYSGKINEQFF,TGTGCCAGCAGCTTATGGTATAGCGGGAAAATCAATGAGCAGTTCTTC
few,TRBJ1-2,TRBV18,NA,CASSPRSVRDYGYTF,TGTGCCAGCTCACCAAGGAGCGTACGAGACTATGGCTACACCTTC
NA,TRBJ1-4,TRBV27,TRBD1,CASSFGTASNEKLFF,TGTGCCAGCAGCTTCGGGACAGCCTCTAATGAAAAACTGTTTTTT
few,TRBJ1-1,TRBV29-1,NA,CSVGGVNTEAFF,TGCAGCGTTGGCGGGGTAAACACTGAAGCTTTCTTT
NA,TRBJ1-2,TRBV18,TRBD1,CASSPETGGGYYGYTF,TGTGCCAGCTCACCCGAGACAGGGGGTGGATACTATGGCTACACCTTC
NA,TRBJ1-5,TRBV5-1,NA,CASSLDLTAEYSNQPQHF,TGCGCCAGCAGCTTGGACCTGACAGCCGAATATAGCAATCAGCCCCAGCATTTT
NA,TRBJ1-5,TRBV4-1,NA,CASSQVDRPNQPQHF,TGCGCCAGCAGCCAAGTCGACAGACCCAATCAGCCCCAGCATTTT
once,TRBJ1-1,TRBV28,NA,CASNLLKGSEAFF,TGTGCCAGTAACCTTTTGAAGGGGTCTGAAGCTTTCTTT